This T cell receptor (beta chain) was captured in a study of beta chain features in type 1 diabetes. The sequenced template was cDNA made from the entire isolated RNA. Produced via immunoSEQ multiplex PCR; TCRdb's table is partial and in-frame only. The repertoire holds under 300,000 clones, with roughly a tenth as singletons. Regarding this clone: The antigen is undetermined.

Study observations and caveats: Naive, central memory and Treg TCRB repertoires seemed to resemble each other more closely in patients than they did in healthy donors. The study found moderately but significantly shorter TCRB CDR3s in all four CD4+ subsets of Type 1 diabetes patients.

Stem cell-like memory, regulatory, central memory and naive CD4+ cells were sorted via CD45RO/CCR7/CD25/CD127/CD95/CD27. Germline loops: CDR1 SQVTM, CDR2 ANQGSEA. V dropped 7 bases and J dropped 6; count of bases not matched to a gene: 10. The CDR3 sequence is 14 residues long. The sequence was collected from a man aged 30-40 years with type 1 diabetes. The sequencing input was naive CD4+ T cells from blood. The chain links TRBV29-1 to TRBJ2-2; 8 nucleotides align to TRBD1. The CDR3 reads CSGWTGLRPGELFF. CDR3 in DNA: TGCAGCGGATGGACAGGGTTGAGGCCCGGGGAGCTGTTTTTT.